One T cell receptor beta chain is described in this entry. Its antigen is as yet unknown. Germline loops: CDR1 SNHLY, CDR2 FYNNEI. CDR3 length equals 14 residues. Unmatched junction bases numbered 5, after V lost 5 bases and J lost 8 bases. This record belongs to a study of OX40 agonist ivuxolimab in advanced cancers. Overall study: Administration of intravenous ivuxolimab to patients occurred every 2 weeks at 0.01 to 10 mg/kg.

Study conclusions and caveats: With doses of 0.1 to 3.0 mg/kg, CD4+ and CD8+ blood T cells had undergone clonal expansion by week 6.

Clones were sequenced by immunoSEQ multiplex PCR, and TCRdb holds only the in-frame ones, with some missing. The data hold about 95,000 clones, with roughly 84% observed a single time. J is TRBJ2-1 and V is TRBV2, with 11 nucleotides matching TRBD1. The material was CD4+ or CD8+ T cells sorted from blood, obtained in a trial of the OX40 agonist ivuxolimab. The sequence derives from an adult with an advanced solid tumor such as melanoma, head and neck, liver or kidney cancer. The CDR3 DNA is TGTGCCAGCAGTATCGGACAGGGGGCCGATGAGCAGTTCTTC. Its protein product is CASSIGQGADEQFF.